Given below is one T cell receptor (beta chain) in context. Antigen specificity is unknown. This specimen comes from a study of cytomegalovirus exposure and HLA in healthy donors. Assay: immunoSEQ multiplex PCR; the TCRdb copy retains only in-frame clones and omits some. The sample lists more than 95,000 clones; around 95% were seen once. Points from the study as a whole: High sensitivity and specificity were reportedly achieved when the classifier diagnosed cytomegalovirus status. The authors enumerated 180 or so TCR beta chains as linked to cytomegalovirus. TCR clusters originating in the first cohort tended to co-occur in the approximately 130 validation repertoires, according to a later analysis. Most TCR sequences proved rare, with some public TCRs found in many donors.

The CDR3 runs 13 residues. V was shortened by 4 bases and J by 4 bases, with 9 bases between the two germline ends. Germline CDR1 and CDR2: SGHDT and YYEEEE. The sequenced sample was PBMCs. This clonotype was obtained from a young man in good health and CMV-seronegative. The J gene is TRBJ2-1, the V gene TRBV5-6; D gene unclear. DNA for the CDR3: TGTGCCAGCAGCGTGTCGTTGTACAATGAGCAGTTCTTC. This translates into CASSVSLYNEQFF.